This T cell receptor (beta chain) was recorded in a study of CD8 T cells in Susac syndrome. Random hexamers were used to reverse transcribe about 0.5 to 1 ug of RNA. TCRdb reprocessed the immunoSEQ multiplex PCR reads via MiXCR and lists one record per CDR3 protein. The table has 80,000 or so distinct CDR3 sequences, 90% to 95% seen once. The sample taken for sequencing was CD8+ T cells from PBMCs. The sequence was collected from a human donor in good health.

The CDR3 DNA follows: TGCAGCGTGTATAACACAGGGGGATCCTACAATGAGCAGTTCTTC. It yields the protein CSVYNTGGSYNEQFF. This chain joins TRBV29-1 and TRBJ2-1; 8 bases match TRBD1. This CDR3 is built from 15 residues. Germline V gene data show CDR1 as SQVTM and CDR2 as ANQGSEA. Germline trimming cut 6 bases from V and 1 base from J; bases unmatched to any gene: 8.